This TCR beta chain was recorded in a study of monozygotic twins with cystic fibrosis. In the study overall: Approximately 3.2 micrograms of fragmented DNA underwent roughly 15 PCR cycles for library preparation.

Repertoires were generated with immunoSEQ multiplex PCR, while TCRdb's copy carries only in-frame clones and drops some. Of tens of thousands of clones listed, around 96% are singletons. The germline CDR1 and CDR2 sequences are MGHRA and YSYEKL. Trimming cost V 4 bases and J 3 bases, with 24 bases left between them. The CDR3 contains 18 residues. Of note for this clone: Its specificity is unknown.

Overall study findings and caveats: J usage was most co-twin-similar in 8 of 16 pairs, V in 13. Unrelated CF individuals shared fewer identical clonotypes than monozygotic CF twins. In this small cohort, shared CDR3 numbers showed no association with age, concordance or disease severity.

The source is a girl aged 2-10 years with cystic fibrosis. Material: blood. V and J are TRBV4-1 and TRBJ2-5, with D tentatively TRBD2 (6 bases). The CDR3 here is CASSLLPGLQRREETQYF. CDR3 bases: TGCGCCAGCAGCCTCCTCCCCGGACTCCAGAGGAGGGAAGAGACCCAGTACTTC.